This is a list of T cell receptor beta chains from one sample in a study of T cell changes during pregnancy in multiple sclerosis. Assay: immunoSEQ multiplex PCR; the TCRdb copy retains only in-frame clones and omits some. The sample holds about 64,000 clones, 80% to 95% seen once. The sequenced sample was peripheral blood, obtained in the second trimester of pregnancy. All receptors come from a female donor with multiple sclerosis, enrolled in a pregnancy study. CDR3s include the opening cysteine and the closing phenylalanine or tryptophan. D genes are given only for firm matches. Clone size appears in some rows only: once, few, many, or a class for an expanded clone.

d_call	v_call	j_call	clone_size	cdr3_nt	cdr3_aa
TRBD1	TRBV2	TRBJ1-5	-	TGTGCCAGCACCGAACAGGGGAGACAGCCCCAGCATTTT	CASTEQGRQPQHF
TRBD2	TRBV10-2	TRBJ2-1	-	TGCGCCAGCAGGCCTAGCGGTAGCTCCTACAATGAGCAGTTCTTC	CASRPSGSSYNEQFF
TRBD2	TRBV2	TRBJ2-7	-	TGTGCCAGCAGTGCGGATCATCCGGGACTAGACTACGAGCAGTACTTC	CASSADHPGLDYEQYF
TRBD1	TRBV27	TRBJ2-7	-	TGTGCCAGCAGTCTGCGGACAGGTGCAACCTACGAGCAGTACTTC	CASSLRTGATYEQYF
-	TRBV7-8	TRBJ2-2	-	TGTGCCAGCAGCTTAGTTACTGTCTCCTACACCGGGGAGCTGTTTTTT	CASSLVTVSYTGELFF
TRBD2	TRBV11-2	TRBJ2-7	-	TGTGCCAGCAGCTTAGTCAGACTAGCGGGAGTGTACGAGCAGTACTTC	CASSLVRLAGVYEQYF
-	TRBV5-4	TRBJ2-3	-	TGTGCCAGCAGCTCCCTCGGGGTGAGCACAGATACGCAGTATTTT	CASSSLGVSTDTQYF
-	TRBV27	TRBJ2-2	-	TGTGCCAGCAGTTTAGGTCAGGGAGGCACCGGGGAGCTGTTTTTT	CASSLGQGGTGELFF
-	TRBV2	TRBJ1-2	once	TGTGCCAGGCCTAGTAACAGGAGTAAGGGGCCTGGCTACACCTTC	CARPSNRSKGPGYTF
-	TRBV6-5	TRBJ2-7	-	TGTGCCAGCAACGGGGGGCGAGTCGGCTACGAGCAGTACTTC	CASNGGRVGYEQYF
TRBD2	TRBV7-3	TRBJ2-1	few	TGTGCCAGCAGCTCGAGTAGCGGGAGGGCCTCCTACAATGAGCAGTTCTTC	CASSSSSGRASYNEQFF
-	TRBV5-1	TRBJ2-7	-	TGCGCCAGCAGCTGGACCGGACTTGACTCCTACGAGCAGTACTTC	CASSWTGLDSYEQYF
TRBD1	TRBV19	TRBJ2-7	-	TGTGCCAGTACTCCCGACAGGGCTTCAACCTACGAGCAGTACTTC	CASTPDRASTYEQYF
TRBD1	TRBV5-6	TRBJ1-5	-	TGTGCCAGCAGCCCGGGACAGGGAATCGGTCAGCCCCAGCATTTT	CASSPGQGIGQPQHF
TRBD1	TRBV2	TRBJ1-6	-	TGTGCCAGCACCCCCCAGATGGGGGACAGGCTATATTCACCCCTCCACTTT	CASTPQMGDRLYSPLHF
TRBD1	TRBV27	TRBJ1-1	-	TGTGCCAGCAGCGGGGACAGCTCTAGAGAAGCTTTCTTT	CASSGDSSREAFF
TRBD1	TRBV18	TRBJ1-4	-	TGTGCCAGCTCACCTCGATCGACAGGGGGTAATGAAAAACTGTTTTTT	CASSPRSTGGNEKLFF
-	TRBV6-1	TRBJ2-5	-	TGTGCCAGCAGTGAATATGGTAGAGACCAAGAGACCCAGTACTTC	CASSEYGRDQETQYF
-	TRBV27	TRBJ2-7	once	TGTGCCAGCACCCCTGCGGGGAGACTGTACGAGCAGTACTTC	CASTPAGRLYEQYF
-	TRBV7-2	TRBJ2-7	-	TGTGCCAGCAGCTTAGCACACCCTTCCTACGAGCAGTACTTC	CASSLAHPSYEQYF
-	TRBV4-1	TRBJ1-1	-	TGCGCCAGCAGCCAAGATTCAATGGGGGAGGGCCTGAGCTCTGAAGCTTTCTTT	CASSQDSMGEGLSSEAFF
TRBD2	TRBV9	TRBJ2-7	-	TGTGCCAGCAGCCCTACCGGGACTAGCGTATACGAGCAGTACTTC	CASSPTGTSVYEQYF
-	TRBV7-2	TRBJ2-7	-	TGTGCCAGCAGCTTAGAAATAGACCAGGGGCAGGAGCAGTACTTC	CASSLEIDQGQEQYF
-	TRBV4-1	TRBJ2-7	-	TGCGCCAGCAGCCAAGACAGGGTAGGGAACGAGCAGTACTTC	CASSQDRVGNEQYF
TRBD2	TRBV5-4	TRBJ2-5	-	TGTGCCAGCAGCTTCCTCCGGGGGGGCGGACCTCAAGAGACCCAGTACTTC	CASSFLRGGGPQETQYF
TRBD1	TRBV4-3	TRBJ1-2	-	TGCGCCAGCAGCCAAGAATTGATCCTATGGACAGGGAACTATGGCTACACCTTC	CASSQELILWTGNYGYTF
-	TRBV30	TRBJ2-3	-	TGTGCCTGGAGTGTTGAGGGGGTGCGAGATACGCAGTATTTT	CAWSVEGVRDTQYF
TRBD2	TRBV7-2	TRBJ2-7	-	TGTGCCAGCAGCGGCTACCCTAGCGGGAGAAGATACGAGCAGTACTTC	CASSGYPSGRRYEQYF
TRBD2	TRBV9	TRBJ2-7	-	TGTGCCAGCGGCGTAGATCTAGCGGGAGGGACCTACGAGCAGTACTTC	CASGVDLAGGTYEQYF
-	TRBV4-2	TRBJ2-2	few	TGTGCCAGCAGCCTCGGAGACAGGAACACCGGGGAGCTGTTTTTT	CASSLGDRNTGELFF
-	TRBV4-1	TRBJ1-5	-	TGCGCCAGCAGCCAAGATAATACCGGTCCCGATCAGCCCCAGCATTTT	CASSQDNTGPDQPQHF
TRBD1	TRBV2	TRBJ2-7	-	TGTGCCAGCAATCCGGGACAGGGCCTTTACGAGCAGTACTTC	CASNPGQGLYEQYF
-	TRBV21-1	TRBJ1-4	-	TGTGCCAGCAGCGAGACAGGGGCTCGGGGGTCAACTAATGAAAAACTGTTTTTT	CASSETGARGSTNEKLFF
-	TRBV7-6	TRBJ2-1	-	TGTGCCAGCATCCCGGCGGGTGCCTACAATGAGCAGTTCTTC	CASIPAGAYNEQFF
-	TRBV7-3	TRBJ1-2	-	TGTGCCAGCAGCTTGGGCCGGCACTATGGCTACACCTTC	CASSLGRHYGYTF
TRBD2	TRBV10-3	TRBJ2-1	-	TGTGCCATCCTGACTAGCGGGAAAGGAAGCTCCTACAATGAGCAGTTCTTC	CAILTSGKGSSYNEQFF
-	TRBV29-1	TRBJ2-3	-	TGCAGCGTTGACTGCAGGCAGATCTTCACAGATACGCAGTATTTT	CSVDCRQIFTDTQYF
-	TRBV5-1	TRBJ1-1	-	TGCGCCAGCGGGCCTGGGGAGGGAGGGGGGACTGAAGCTTTCTTT	CASGPGEGGGTEAFF
TRBD2	TRBV7-6	TRBJ2-5	once	TGTGCCAGCAGCCCCTGGGGGGGGGAAGGGGAAGAGACCCAGTACTTC	CASSPWGGEGEETQYF
-	TRBV13	TRBJ2-1	-	TGTGCCAGCAGCTTCTCCCCCTACAATGAGCAGTTCTTC	CASSFSPYNEQFF
-	TRBV28	TRBJ1-1	-	TGTGCCAGCTACTCCCGGGGGACGATTGAAGCTTTCTTT	CASYSRGTIEAFF
TRBD1	TRBV5-5	TRBJ2-4	-	TGTGCCAGCAGCTCGGACAGGGGGCGCAACATTCAGTACTTC	CASSSDRGRNIQYF